The table lists the clone carrying this T cell receptor (beta chain) with many counts. The sample originates from a study of blood T cells in healthy people across ages. In each sample, at least 6.5 million PBMCs were isolated. The authors ran a second PCR of about 6 to 12 cycles using a sample-barcoded 5' primer and a J-beta primer mix. Via MiXCR, TCRdb re-called the 5' RACE reads, giving one row per CDR3 protein. The table lists 550,000 to 650,000 distinct CDR3 sequences, around 31% of them singletons. Sequencing was done on a sample of blood. The receptor was isolated from a woman of 80 years or more in good health.

This CDR3 reads CSASVGGYGYTF. The CDR3 nucleotides read TGCAGTGCTAGTGTGGGGGGCTATGGCTACACCTTC. This chain connects TRBV20-1 to TRBJ1-2; maybe TRBD1 (5 bases). The V end was cut by 3 bases, the J end by 4 bases, with 9 bases between. The CDR3 is 12 amino acids. Per the germline V gene, CDR1 is DFQATT and CDR2 is SNEGSKA (reference sequence).